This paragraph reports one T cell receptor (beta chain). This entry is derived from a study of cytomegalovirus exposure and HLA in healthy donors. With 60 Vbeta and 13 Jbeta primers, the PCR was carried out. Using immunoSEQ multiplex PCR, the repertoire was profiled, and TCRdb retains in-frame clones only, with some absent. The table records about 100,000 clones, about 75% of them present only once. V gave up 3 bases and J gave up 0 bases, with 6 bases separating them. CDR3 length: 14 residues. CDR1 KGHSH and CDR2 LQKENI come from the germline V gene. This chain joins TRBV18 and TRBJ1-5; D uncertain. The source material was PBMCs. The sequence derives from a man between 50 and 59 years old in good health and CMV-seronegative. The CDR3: CASSPGGSNQPQHF. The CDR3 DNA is TGTGCCAGCTCACCGGGAGGTAGCAATCAGCCCCAGCATTTT.